Listed here are 13 T cell receptor beta chains from one sample, sequenced in a study of blood T cell repertoires in COVID-19. Repertoires were generated with immunoSEQ multiplex PCR, while TCRdb's copy carries only in-frame clones and drops some. The table has about 280,000 clones, around 89% seen once; the top ten hold roughly 4.3%. The sample was PBMCs or T cells enriched from blood (not recorded which). The receptors come from a woman aged 30 to 39 with acute COVID-19.

The chain employs TRBV4-2 and TRBJ2-5; 15 positions match TRBD2. With 5 bases clipped from V and 3 bases from J, the junction kept 4 bases outside the gene matches. Germline lookup yields CDR1 LGHNA and CDR2 YNFKEQ. The CDR3 loop spans 16 amino acids. The CDR3 DNA sequence: TGTGCCAGCAGCGGGTGGACTAGCGGGAGGGAAGAGACCCAGTACTTC. Residues: CASSGWTSGREETQYF.

This sequence joins TRBV7-2 and TRBJ1-4; 10 positions match TRBD1. The trim removed 5 bases at V and 7 bases at J, leaving 7 bases unmatched. Germline-derived CDR1 and CDR2 are SGHTA and FQGNSA. The length of the CDR3 is 15 residues. The chain's CDR3 is CASSPRTGGSEKLFF. CDR3 nucleotides: TGTGCCAGCAGCCCTCGGACAGGGGGGTCTGAAAAACTGTTTTTT.

The chain employs TRBV15 and TRBJ2-1; 8 positions match TRBD1. Germline V gives CDR1 LNHNV, CDR2 YYDKDF (reference sequence). Trimming removed 1 base from V and 2 bases from J; junction bases left unmatched: 1. The CDR3 has 15 residues. CDR3 sequence: CATSRGDRTYNEQFF. CDR3 coding DNA: TGTGCCACCAGCAGAGGGGACAGGACCTACAATGAGCAGTTCTTC. The whole variable domain, filled in from reference TRBV15 and TRBJ2-1, reads DAMVIQNPRYQVTQFGKPVTLSCSQTLNHNVMYWYQQKSSQAPKLLFHYYDKDFNNEADTPDNFQSRRPNTSFCFLDIRSPGLGDTAMYLCATSRGDRTYNEQFFGPGTRLTVL.

The genes are TRBV28 and TRBJ2-5, with 8 positions matching TRBD2. J lost 1 base, V lost 7 bases, and 14 bases had no gene match. This CDR3 is 17 amino acids long. Germline lookup yields CDR1 MDHEN and CDR2 SYDVKM. CDR3 DNA sequence: TGTGCCAGCAACACCCGGGGGGGCGGAGGTTTCCAAGAGACCCAGTACTTC. This gives the protein CASNTRGGGGFQETQYF.

The chain combines TRBV5-5 with TRBJ2-1, with TRBD2 matching over 13 bases. The CDR3 has 19 residues. CDR1 and CDR2 (germline): SGHKS, YYEKEE (reference sequence). V lost 0 bases to trimming and J lost 0 bases; unmatched junction nucleotides: 6. The CDR3 spells CASSLEAGLAGSSYNEQFF. The CDR3 bases are TGTGCCAGCAGCTTGGAGGCGGGACTAGCGGGAAGCTCCTACAATGAGCAGTTCTTC.

The chain is built from TRBV19 and TRBJ1-2; TRBD1 is a possible D gene (6 bases). V was clipped by 3 bases and J by 3 bases, with 14 bases between them. There are 15 residues in the CDR3. Germline values: CDR1 LNHDA, CDR2 SQIVND (reference sequence). Written as DNA, the CDR3 is TGTGCCAGTAGTATCCCTTCTCGGACAGACTATGGCTACACCTTC. Translating it yields CASSIPSRTDYGYTF.

The rearrangement joins TRBV2 to TRBJ2-2; 10 nucleotides line up with TRBD2. Germline V gene lookup returns CDR1 SNHLY and CDR2 FYNNEI. The CDR3 contains 17 residues. With V trimmed by 9 bases and J by 0 bases, 10 bases remained unmatched. CDR3 bases: TGTGCCAGACGGGGTGTAGCGGGAGGAACGAACACCGGGGAGCTGTTTTTT. Residues: CARRGVAGGTNTGELFF.

The chain employs TRBV28 and TRBJ1-5; D possibly corresponds to TRBD1 (5 bases). CDR1 and CDR2 from the germline V gene are MDHEN and SYDVKM. V lost 5 bases and J 5 bases, leaving 22 bases between the germline ends. This CDR3 spans 17 amino acids. The CDR3: CASSPRTAGGTYQPQHF. In nucleotides, the CDR3 is TGTGCCAGCAGTCCAAGGACCGCGGGGGGTACTTATCAGCCCCAGCATTTT.

The genes are TRBV4-1 and TRBJ1-6; a weak D match, TRBD1 (6 bases). Germline CDR1 and CDR2: MGHRA and YSYEKL. V shed 2 bases and J shed 0 bases, with 11 bases lying between them. CDR3 size: 17 residues. The CDR3 reads CASSQTGQSSYNSPLHF. In DNA, the CDR3 is TGCGCCAGCAGCCAAACCGGACAGAGCTCCTATAATTCACCCCTCCACTTT.

The genes are TRBV15 and TRBJ1-1; D call uncertain. The V and J ends lost 3 bases and 1 base respectively, with 6 bases between them. Germline CDR1 is LNHNV and CDR2 is YYDKDF (reference sequence). The CDR3 is made up of 13 amino acids. The CDR3 DNA is TGTGCCACCAGCAGGGTACAGAACACTGAAGCTTTCTTT. Translating it yields CATSRVQNTEAFF. The full variable domain, rest sourced from reference TRBV15 and TRBJ1-1, is DAMVIQNPRYQVTQFGKPVTLSCSQTLNHNVMYWYQQKSSQAPKLLFHYYDKDFNNEADTPDNFQSRRPNTSFCFLDIRSPGLGDTAMYLCATSRVQNTEAFFGQGTRLTVV.

V is TRBV18 and J is TRBJ2-2; 7 bases match TRBD2. From germline, CDR1 is KGHSH and CDR2 LQKENI. With 0 bases clipped from V and 4 bases from J, the junction kept 5 bases outside the gene matches. There are 16 residues in the CDR3. CDR3 residues: CASSPPGRESTGELFF. The CDR3 DNA is TGTGCCAGCTCACCACCTGGGCGGGAGAGCACCGGGGAGCTGTTTTTT.

The chain links TRBV11-2 to TRBJ2-3; 16 positions agree with TRBD2. CDR1 is SGHAT, CDR2 FQNNGV, per germline. Germline trimming cut 3 bases from V and 6 bases from J; bases unmatched to any gene: 3. There are 16 residues in the CDR3. In nucleotides, the CDR3 is TGTGCCAGCAGCTTGGGGACTAGCGGGAGGGAGGATACGCAGTATTTT. Translated: CASSLGTSGREDTQYF.

The rearrangement joins TRBV18 to TRBJ1-2; D is perhaps TRBD1 (5 bases). CDR3 length: 15 residues. Looked up from germline, CDR1 is KGHSH and CDR2 is LQKENI. Between the trimmed V and J ends, which lost 3 bases and 0 bases, there was a span of 11 bases. CDR3 DNA sequence: TGTGCCAGCTCACCGCAGGACAACGCTAACTATGGCTACACCTTC. It specifies CASSPQDNANYGYTF.